The clone carrying this TCR beta chain was observed many times. What it binds is unknown. These data come from a study of T-cell reconstitution after alpha-beta-depleted transplantation in children. General study findings and limits: After transplant, at about two months, alpha-beta T cells were reportedly derived from several hundred expanded graft clones.

Using unique molecular identifiers, the investigators prepared the TCRbeta library. TCRdb called the PCR reads again in MiXCR, with one record for every CDR3 protein. This sample has 150,000 to 250,000 distinct CDR3 sequences, with 6.3% found just once. This CDR3 comprises 16 residues. Looked up from germline, CDR1 is WSHSY and CDR2 is SAAADI. Trimming stripped 6 bases from V and 3 bases from J, with 18 bases between. The clonotype originates from a girl less than two years old with combined immunodeficiency, due to receive a stem cell transplant. The chain joins TRBV10-2 to TRBJ2-1, with D maybe TRBD1 (5 bases). The sample was PBMCs, taken before TCRalphabeta/CD19-depleted stem cell transplant. CDR3 sequence (DNA): TGCGCCAGCAGAAGAGACCCAGGGTCTTTCTACAATGAGCAGTTCTTC. Translation: CASRRDPGSFYNEQFF.